This T cell receptor beta chain appears in the sequencing data of a study of regulatory T cells in long-lasting Graves disease. In the case of this clonotype: What it binds is not known.

Germline CDR1 and CDR2: LNHDA and SQIVND (reference sequence). After removal of 5 bases from V and 4 bases from J, the junction contained 5 bases not matched to a gene. This CDR3 comprises 16 residues. The sample's time point: persistent/refractory GD, antithyroid drugs over 5 years with positive TRAb. After RNA was extracted from PBMCs, the TCR library was made from it. Graves' disease diagnosis followed American Thyroid Association guidelines. Relying on iRepertoire HTBI primers and Arm-PCR of CDR3 regions, the team built TCR beta libraries. Original handling: Spanning all samples, the identified segments comprised around 60 TRBV and fewer than 15 TRBJ. TCRdb reanalysed the multiplex PCR reads using MiXCR and keeps one entry per CDR3 protein. The authors' filters were not applied to this entry. The table records about 470,000 distinct CDR3 sequences, less than 25% of them present only once. Findings and limits, study-wide: With persistent disease, TRBV28, TRBJ1-2 and TRBJ2-5 were the favored segments. Relative to new patients (roughly 950), persistent patients exhibited greater sharing of public clonotypes (more than 2,500).

The clonotype was recovered from a female donor with Graves disease. The sample here was peripheral blood mononuclear cells (PBMCs), taken when the disease was refractory, from a patient treated with antithyroid drugs. The chain employs TRBV19 and TRBJ2-5; 15 positions match TRBD2. CDR3 protein: CASSPEGLAGGETQYF. The DNA of the CDR3 is TGTGCCAGTAGTCCAGAGGGACTAGCGGGAGGAGAGACCCAGTACTTC. Supplemented by reference TRBV19 and TRBJ2-5, the full variable domain reads DGGITQSPKYLFRKEGQNVTLSCEQNLNHDAMYWYRQDPGQGLRLIYYSQIVNDFQKGDIAEGYSVSREKKESFPLTVTSAQKNPTAFYLCASSPEGLAGGETQYFGPGTRLLVL.